The 8 T cell receptor beta chains below were found in one sample sequenced in a study of cytomegalovirus exposure and HLA in healthy donors. The primer mix had 60 Vbeta and 13 Jbeta primers. The assay was immunoSEQ multiplex PCR, and TCRdb's table has in-frame clones only and misses some. Of around 190,000 clones in the sample, around 82% are singletons; the top ten hold roughly 13%. Material: PBMCs. These receptors were obtained from a woman between 25 and 40 years old in good health and CMV-seropositive.

The J gene is TRBJ1-5, the V gene TRBV19; D gene unclear. The V and J ends lost 0 bases and 3 bases respectively, with 12 bases between them. CDR3 size: 16 residues. Per the germline V gene, CDR1 is LNHDA and CDR2 is SQIVND (reference sequence). This chain's CDR3 is CASSIEVGGSNQPQHF. The CDR3 nucleotides read TGTGCCAGTAGTATAGAAGTCGGAGGGTCCAATCAGCCCCAGCATTTT.

This chain uses TRBV9 with TRBJ2-1; tentative D call: TRBD2 (5 bases). The germline V gene has CDR1 SGDLS and CDR2 YYNGEE. The CDR3 runs to 14 residues. V lost 2 bases to trimming and J lost 5 bases, with 11 bases between them. For the CDR3, the DNA is TGTGCCAGCAGCGTTGGACGGGGAAACAATGAGCAGTTCTTC. The encoded protein is CASSVGRGNNEQFF.

The rearrangement uses TRBV5-6 and TRBJ2-1; possibly TRBD1 for D (5 bases). Germline assignment: CDR1 SGHDT and CDR2 YYEEEE. V gave up 4 bases and J gave up 6 bases, with 11 bases separating them. The CDR3 consists of 13 residues. CDR3 loop: CASSRDSVNEQFF. CDR3 coding DNA: TGTGCCAGCAGCCGCGACAGCGTCAATGAGCAGTTCTTC.

This chain joins TRBV5-8 and TRBJ2-5; 10 nucleotides match TRBD1. Germline V CDR1 and CDR2: SGHTS, YDEGEE. The CDR3 spans 13 residues. J lost 7 bases, V lost 5 bases, and 5 bases had no gene match. The CDR3 DNA sequence: TGTGCCAGCAGGGACAGGGGGATAGGGACCCAGTACTTC. Translated, it gives CASRDRGIGTQYF.

The rearrangement joins TRBV19 to TRBJ1-2; D unresolved. CDR1 is LNHDA, CDR2 SQIVND, per germline (reference sequence). V lost 1 base and J 2 bases, leaving 11 bases between the germline ends. The length of the CDR3 is 15 residues. As DNA, the CDR3 is TGTGCCAGTAGTATAGGCTTCAGCGACAACTATGGCTACACCTTC. Encoded protein: CASSIGFSDNYGYTF.

V gene TRBV6-4 combines with J gene TRBJ1-6, with a weak D call TRBD1 (5 bases). This CDR3 is built from 14 residues. Deletions cut 2 bases from V and 10 bases from J, with 12 bases between. The germline V gene encodes CDR1 MRHNA and CDR2 SNTAGT. The CDR3 coding sequence is TGTGCCAGCAGTGACGGCAGGGAATCGTCACCCCTCCACTTT. Its translation is CASSDGRESSPLHF.

This chain links TRBV19 with TRBJ1-2; tentative D call: TRBD1 (6 bases). The V end was cut by 6 bases, the J end by 0 bases, with 14 bases between. CDR3 length: 15 amino acids. The germline CDR1 and CDR2 sequences are LNHDA and SQIVND (reference sequence). CDR3 region: CASSETTGANYGYTF. The CDR3 DNA reads TGTGCCAGTAGCGAAACGACAGGCGCTAACTATGGCTACACCTTC.

This chain links TRBV11-3 with TRBJ2-7; D is perhaps TRBD1 (6 bases). This CDR3 has 15 amino acids. Germline CDR1 and CDR2: SGHNT and YENEEA. V lost 3 bases and J lost 0, with 12 bases in between. This chain's CDR3 is CASSFRDIGSYEQYF. DNA of the CDR3: TGTGCCAGCAGCTTCCGGGACATTGGCTCCTACGAGCAGTACTTC.